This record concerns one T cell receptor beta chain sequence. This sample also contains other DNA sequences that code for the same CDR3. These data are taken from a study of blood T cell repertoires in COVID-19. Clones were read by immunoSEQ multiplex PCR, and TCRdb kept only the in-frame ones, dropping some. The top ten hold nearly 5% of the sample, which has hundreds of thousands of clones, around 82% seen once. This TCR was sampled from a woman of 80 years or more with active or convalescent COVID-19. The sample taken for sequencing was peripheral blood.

CDR3 loop: CASSFGNSPLHF. Here the CDR3 DNA reads TGTGCCAGCAGTTTCGGGAATTCACCCCTCCACTTT. The genes are TRBV28 and TRBJ1-6; D gene unclear. This CDR3 comprises 12 residues. V was trimmed by 3 bases and J by 7 bases, leaving 4 bases between them. Germline loops: CDR1 MDHEN, CDR2 SYDVKM.